This T cell receptor beta chain was sequenced during a study of beta chain features in type 1 diabetes. Study-wide results and caveats: Reduced insertions and increased deletions marked VDJ junctions in type 1 diabetes patients. Significant though moderate, a shortening of TCRB CDR3s appeared in all four CD4+ subsets of Type 1 diabetes patients.

Germline loops: CDR1 MNHEY, CDR2 SVGAGI. With 0 bases removed from V and 4 bases from J, the gap between germline ends came to 16 bases. CDR3 length: 16 amino acids. This clone was observed a handful of times. Its antigen is not known. The study reverse transcribed the entire isolated RNA, so it sequenced expressed TCRB transcripts. Sequenced by immunoSEQ multiplex PCR; TCRdb stores in-frame clones only, minus some. The table has about 930,000 clones, 15% to 20% seen once. The rearrangement joins TRBV6-5 to TRBJ2-7, with D possibly matching TRBD2 (5 bases). Sequencing used naive CD4+ T cells from blood. The TCR originated in a young woman in good health. The CDR3 DNA reads TGTGCCAGCAGTTACTCCTTGGATGCCCGGGGATACGAGCAGTACTTC. As protein: CASSYSLDARGYEQYF.